The following is a T cell receptor beta chain sequence with its context. Its recognized antigen is unknown. Base qualities are not recorded, but no much larger clone differs from it by a single base. This specimen belongs to a study of OX40 agonist ivuxolimab in advanced cancers. For the wider study: Ivuxolimab was a fully human IgG2 agonistic monoclonal antibody targeting the costimulatory receptor OX40 (CD134). Intravenous ivuxolimab was administered to patients every 2 weeks at six dose levels: 0.01, 0.1, 0.3, 1.5, 3 and 10 mg/kg. Of the 52 patients in dose escalation, about 20 had hepatocellular carcinoma, about 15 had melanoma, 9 had renal cell carcinoma and 9 had head and neck cancer. A male proportion of almost 85% and a mean age of about 60 years, ranging from roughly 23 to 90, were recorded for the dose-escalation cohort. Patients were allowed to have had prior anti-PD-1, anti-PD-L1 or anti-CTLA-4 therapy, and approximately 40% of the dose-escalation patients had previously received checkpoint inhibitors. Partial responses were achieved by three dose-escalation patients, of whom one had hepatocellular carcinoma and two had cutaneous melanoma. Peripheral TCRbeta sequencing was intended to test whether TCR sequence diversity was altered and clonal T-cell expansion was caused by ivuxolimab. The monotherapy dose-escalation portion (N of about 50 patients) of the phase I ivuxolimab trial is reported in the paper.

The trial excluded patients who had a history of autoimmune disease or were on systemic immunosuppression. Peripheral blood for TCR sequencing was collected from all dose cohorts at baseline, on cycle 4 day 1, and on cycle 7 day 1. Samples were obtained from an open-label, multicenter, first-in-human phase I dose-escalation trial of ivuxolimab. The trial enrolled adults with locally advanced or metastatic head and neck squamous cell, hepatocellular, melanoma or renal cell carcinoma. Before TCR sequencing, CD4+ T cells and CD8+ T cells were sorted from peripheral blood as separate populations. Genomic DNA was extracted from sorted cells for sequencing of the TCRbeta CDR3 region. TCRbeta CDR3 regions were sequenced using the immunoSEQ Assay. Here the immuneACCESS table is served through TCRdb, limited to in-frame sequences with V and J called. Missing clones are a known gap in these copies; in checked studies unresolved V genes cover under half, and the rest lacks a known reason. Across this sample there are approximately 89,000 clones, with 90% to 95% seen only once. 2% to 2.5% of the sample is in the top ten clones.

Trimming takes 4 bases from V and 7 bases from J, and the germline ends sit 14 bases apart. Its CDR3 holds 14 amino acids, cysteine through phenylalanine. Of the read, only the CDR3 DNA is kept; its 42 bases are in frame from base 1. Based on the germline V gene, the CDR1 and CDR2 sequences are MDHEN and SYDVKM. The full study reports these points: After ivuxolimab, CD8+ T cells had more expanded clones than CD4+ T cells on average. Antigen specificity was not determined for the clonally expanded peripheral T cells. At doses from 0.1 to 3.0 mg/kg, clonal expansion was seen in both CD4+ and CD8+ blood T cells between baseline and week 6. In partial responders in the 0.1-3.0 mg/kg groups, normalized peripheral clonal expansion was found to be among the lowest, especially among CD8+ T cells. Low levels of normalized T-cell clonal expansion were also seen in some patients who did not respond.

This receptor was taken from an adult with an advanced solid tumor such as melanoma, head and neck, liver or kidney cancer. Sample: CD4+ or CD8+ T cells sorted from blood, taken in a trial of the OX40 agonist ivuxolimab. The receptor chain draws on TRBV28 and TRBJ2-1; the D gene lacks a confident call. In nucleotides, the sequence is TGTGCCAGCAGTTCCTCGCTCTCGAGGAATGAGCAGTTCTTC. It codes for CASSSSLSRNEQFF.